The clone carrying this T cell receptor (beta chain) was found once. No antigen is known for it. Use of 60 Vbeta and 13 Jbeta primers characterized the PCR. Clones were sequenced by immunoSEQ multiplex PCR, and TCRdb holds only the in-frame ones, with some missing. The data hold over 150,000 clones, with around 80% observed a single time. CDR1 and CDR2 from the germline V gene are MNHEY and SVGAGI. V dropped 2 bases and J dropped 1 base, with 8 bases sitting between them. The length of the CDR3 is 15 residues. This sample was taken from a study of cytomegalovirus exposure and HLA in healthy donors. Study findings and constraints: Another analysis was done later, and it associated 16,951 TCR beta sequences with HLA alleles at 0.05 false discovery rate. The availability of immune exposure information extended only to CMV serostatus. In an earlier analysis, in 587 donors, most V segments appeared productive either ~87% or ~30% of the time. The likely origin of a cluster of highly shared sequence variants was a sequencing artifact.

The V call is TRBV6-5, the J call TRBJ2-2, with D tentatively TRBD2 (6 bases). The TCR sequence derives from a man in his forties or fifties in good health and CMV-seronegative. Specimen: PBMCs. The CDR3 reads CASSYLAKNTGELFF. The CDR3 DNA reads TGTGCCAGCAGTTACCTAGCGAAGAACACCGGGGAGCTGTTTTTT.